Here is one T cell receptor beta chain with its context. The antigen remains unidentified. Produced via immunoSEQ multiplex PCR; TCRdb's table is partial and in-frame only. In the table there are around 5,000 clones, about 81% of which are singletons. The data stem from a study of immune evolution from preneoplasia to lung adenocarcinoma. Germline V lookup: CDR1 SQVTM, CDR2 ANQGSEA. The CDR3 sequence is 11 residues long. V lost 7 bases to trimming and J lost 7 bases, with 13 bases between them. Study-wide points: Later-stage lesions seemingly showed higher T cell density and diversity than normal lung.

H&E slides confirmed each diagnosis, reviewed by two pathologists independently. This sequence was found in a person between 50 and 69 years old with lung adenocarcinoma. The sample was FFPE normal lung tissue adjacent to the tumor. This chain connects TRBV29-1 to TRBJ1-2, with D tentatively TRBD1 (6 bases). The CDR3 nucleotides read TGCAGCGCCATGACAGGACGTGGCTACACCTTC. Translation gives CSAMTGRGYTF.